Listed here is a single T cell receptor beta chain. The antigen is undetermined. This entry is derived from a study of blood T cells in healthy people across ages. Overall study findings and caveats: It was not known whether donors were CMV positive (a possible confounder of expanded clonotype changes). Aged donors had fewer naive CD4+ cells and lower diversity than long-lived donors.

Combining a sample-barcoded 5' primer with a J-beta primer mix, a second PCR ran for roughly 6 to 11 cycles. TCRdb itself ran the 5' RACE reads through MiXCR, one entry per CDR3 protein. The sample has around 1,000,000 distinct CDR3 sequences; about two fifths are singletons. Samples had at least 6 million PBMCs isolated from them. After removal of 2 bases from V and 4 bases from J, the junction contained 11 bases not matched to a gene. Germline loops: CDR1 SGDLS, CDR2 YYNGEE. This CDR3 has 17 amino acids. The receptor comes from a young man in good health. The chain recombines TRBV9 with TRBJ2-3; TRBD2 matches at 9 bases. Sequencing used blood. The CDR3 nucleotides are TGTGCCAGCAGCGTCTCCCCTAGCGGGGAGTTACCAGATACGCAGTATTTT. As protein: CASSVSPSGELPDTQYF.